A selection of T cell receptor beta chains follows, all from one sample in a study of early T cells in non-severe SARS-CoV-2 infection. TCRdb reprocessed the 5' RACE reads with MiXCR, giving one entry per CDR3 protein. The sample comprises about 56,000 distinct CDR3 sequences, roughly 10% of which are singletons, and approximately 6.5% rests with the top ten. Material: whole blood. The receptors derive from an adult who was a healthcare worker with PCR-confirmed SARS-CoV-2 infection or an uninfected control (not recorded which). Each CDR3 is given without its conserved first and last residue. The order of the fields is J gene, V gene, CDR3 protein.

j_call: TRBJ2-7; v_call: TRBV4-2; cdr3_aa: ASSQGLGANEQY
j_call: TRBJ2-7; v_call: TRBV6-2/TRBV6-3; cdr3_aa: ASSYFGQKYEQY
j_call: TRBJ1-2; v_call: TRBV3-1; cdr3_aa: ASSPLDREGYGYT
j_call: TRBJ2-1; v_call: TRBV12-3/TRBV12-4; cdr3_aa: ASRLDRYNEQF
j_call: TRBJ1-5; v_call: TRBV2; cdr3_aa: ASSEVRGQPQH
j_call: TRBJ2-4; v_call: TRBV7-3; cdr3_aa: ASSLQTGVGIQY
j_call: TRBJ2-3; v_call: TRBV4-2; cdr3_aa: ASSQSLDWGDTQY
j_call: TRBJ1-6; v_call: TRBV30; cdr3_aa: AWLSGTTPLH
j_call: TRBJ2-3; v_call: TRBV27; cdr3_aa: ATSYISPSTDTQY
j_call: TRBJ2-7; v_call: TRBV7-9; cdr3_aa: ASSGLVYEQY
j_call: TRBJ2-5; v_call: TRBV6-6; cdr3_aa: ASRDRVYQETQY
j_call: TRBJ2-1; v_call: TRBV7-2; cdr3_aa: ASSFDLAGGHNEQF
j_call: TRBJ1-2; v_call: TRBV10-3; cdr3_aa: AISESLGKTNYGYT
j_call: TRBJ2-5; v_call: TRBV6-1; cdr3_aa: ASSHVLGTAKETQY
j_call: TRBJ1-1; v_call: TRBV7-9; cdr3_aa: ASNSPPQGKAF
j_call: TRBJ1-1; v_call: TRBV3-1; cdr3_aa: ASSQGDRNTEAF
j_call: TRBJ2-7; v_call: TRBV6-2/TRBV6-3; cdr3_aa: ASSSSLLAGGEGVYEQY
j_call: TRBJ1-1; v_call: TRBV10-3; cdr3_aa: AISEGQGRNTEAF
j_call: TRBJ2-5; v_call: TRBV10-3; cdr3_aa: AIRGGRAGETQY
j_call: TRBJ2-1; v_call: TRBV7-2; cdr3_aa: ASSLTTGSYNEQF
j_call: TRBJ1-2; v_call: TRBV9; cdr3_aa: ASSSRTGGFVGYT
j_call: TRBJ1-2; v_call: TRBV24-1; cdr3_aa: ATSEPQVYDYGYT